The 18 T cell receptor beta chains listed next were all sequenced from one sample in a study of blood T cell repertoires in COVID-19. Clones were sequenced by immunoSEQ multiplex PCR, and TCRdb holds only the in-frame ones, with some missing. Of 300,000 to 400,000 clones detected, approximately 88% appear once; the ten largest clones hold roughly 8.9%. The sequenced sample consisted of peripheral blood. The receptors were gathered from a man younger than 40 with COVID-19, enrolled during active disease.

This clone was observed a single time. The genes are TRBV4-1 and TRBJ1-2; tentatively, D is TRBD1 (6 bases). The CDR3 loop spans 17 amino acids. Between the trimmed V and J ends, which lost 0 bases and 0 bases, there was a span of 14 bases. CDR1 and CDR2 (germline): MGHRA, YSYEKL. CDR3 residues: CASSQEIRGGANYGYTF. In nucleotides, the CDR3 is TGCGCCAGCAGCCAAGAAATCCGAGGGGGAGCTAACTATGGCTACACCTTC.

This clone was detected once. The chain has TRBV27 and TRBJ1-1; maybe TRBD1 (6 bases). Per the germline V gene, CDR1 is MNHEY and CDR2 is SMNVEV (reference sequence). The V end was cut by 6 bases, the J end by 0 bases, with 8 bases between. The length of the CDR3 is 13 residues. The CDR3 nucleotides are TGTGCCAGCAGGGGACAACTGAACACTGAAGCTTTCTTT. Protein: CASRGQLNTEAFF.

The chain is built from TRBV5-1 and TRBJ2-1; 12 positions agree with TRBD2. CDR1 and CDR2 from the germline V gene are SGHRS and YFSETQ. The length of the CDR3 is 16 residues. Trimming removed 3 bases from V and 8 bases from J; junction bases left unmatched: 9. CDR3 nucleotide sequence: TGCGCCAGCAGCTCCGAGCCTAGCGGGAGGGGTGATGAGCAGTTCTTC. Its translation: CASSSEPSGRGDEQFF.

This clone was detected only once. V gene TRBV3-1 (or the pseudogene TRBV3-2) combines with J gene TRBJ1-3, with D perhaps TRBD1 (6 bases). The CDR3 totals 14 residues. V gave up 1 base and J gave up 4 bases, with 8 bases separating them. Germline V CDR1 and CDR2: LGHDT, YNNKEL (reference sequence). The DNA for the CDR3 is TGTGCCAGCAGCCAAGGGACAGTAGGAAACACCATATATTTT. Translation gives CASSQGTVGNTIYF.

The J gene is TRBJ1-2, the V gene TRBV11-2, with D possibly being TRBD1 (5 bases). Per the germline V gene, CDR1 is SGHAT and CDR2 is FQNNGV. This CDR3 contains 14 residues. Trimming stripped 1 base from V and 2 bases from J, with 8 bases between. The CDR3 sequence: CASSLGAGNYGYTF. The CDR3 coding sequence is TGTGCCAGCAGCTTAGGTGCAGGGAACTATGGCTACACCTTC.

Here the CDR3 DNA reads TGTGCCAGCAGCTTAGTAGGTGGGACTAGGAACGAGCAGTACTTC. This gives the protein CASSLVGGTRNEQYF. V gene TRBV13 combines with J gene TRBJ2-7; 8 positions match TRBD2. This CDR3 is 15 amino acids long. Germline assignment: CDR1 PRHDT and CDR2 FYEKMQ (reference sequence). V was clipped by 1 base and J by 5 bases; unmatched bases: 7.

The chain combines TRBV18 with TRBJ2-1, with TRBD2 matching over 16 bases. The CDR3 covers 17 residues. The junction had 4 bases not matched to a gene; V was cut back by 0 bases and J by 8 bases. CDR1 and CDR2 (germline): KGHSH, LQKENI. Here the CDR3 reads CASSPPGTSGRGHEQFF. The CDR3 DNA sequence: TGTGCCAGCTCACCACCTGGGACTAGCGGGAGGGGCCATGAGCAGTTCTTC.

This clone was seen once. The gene calls are TRBV24-1 and TRBJ2-1; no reliable D call. This CDR3 is built from 15 residues. CDR1 and CDR2 (germline): KGHDR, SFDVKD. V dropped 4 bases and J dropped 11 bases, with 20 bases sitting between them. In nucleotides, the CDR3 is TGTGCCACCAGTGAACGGTGGGCCGGATCAATGAAGCAGTTCTTC. Translated, it gives CATSERWAGSMKQFF.

The V and J genes are TRBV27 and TRBJ1-5; TRBD1 matches at 12 bases. The V gene's germline CDR1 is MNHEY and CDR2 SMNVEV (reference sequence). The CDR3 is 18 amino acids. With V trimmed by 2 bases and J by 6 bases, 11 bases remained unmatched. The CDR3 region has the DNA TGTGCCAGCAGTTTAGTCGCCTTTGGGACAGGGGGCGTTCAGCCCCAGCATTTT. This encodes CASSLVAFGTGGVQPQHF.

The chain combines TRBV24-1 with TRBJ2-7, with 10 bases fitting TRBD1. The CDR3 contains 14 residues. V lost 7 bases, J lost 5 bases, and 7 bases stayed unmatched. Germline V gene lookup returns CDR1 KGHDR and CDR2 SFDVKD. CDR3 residues: CATSPTGGLDEQYF. The CDR3 nucleotides read TGTGCCACCAGCCCGACAGGGGGCCTCGACGAGCAGTACTTC.

V and J are TRBV18 and TRBJ2-3; D is perhaps TRBD2 (5 bases). CDR1 is KGHSH, CDR2 LQKENI, per germline. This CDR3 comprises 14 residues. V was shortened by 3 bases and J by 2 bases, with 9 bases between the two germline ends. CDR3 residues: CASSPTSFTDTQYF. The DNA for the CDR3 is TGTGCCAGCTCACCCACTAGTTTCACAGATACGCAGTATTTT. Complete variable domain (other parts from reference TRBV18 and TRBJ2-3): NAGVMQNPRHLVRRRGQEARLRCSPMKGHSHVYWYRQLPEEGLKFMVYLQKENIIDESGMPKERFSAEFPKEGPSILRIQQVVRGDSAAYFCASSPTSFTDTQYFGPGTRLTVL.

The V gene is TRBV6-5, the J gene TRBJ2-1; D is perhaps TRBD2 (5 bases). Germline V gives CDR1 MNHEY, CDR2 SVGAGI. CDR3 length: 15 amino acids. V lost 0 bases and J 9 bases, leaving 15 bases between the germline ends. In DNA, the CDR3 is TGTGCCAGCAGTTACTCGACTACCATCCCGGGTGAGCAGTTCTTC. Its translation is CASSYSTTIPGEQFF.

This sequence joins TRBV21-1 and TRBJ1-5; TRBD1 was called by the table and not checked on the DNA. TRBV21-1 is termed a pseudogene. The CDR3 length is 15 residues. The CDR3 DNA reads as TGTGCCAGCAGCAAAAGACAGCTTCTCAATCAGCCCCAGCATTTT. The encoded protein is CASSKRQLLNQPQHF.

The rearrangement uses TRBV7-6 and TRBJ2-1; 8 bases map to TRBD2. CDR3 size: 15 residues. V was pared by 4 bases and J by 2 bases, with 4 bases of the junction left unmatched. The germline CDR1 and CDR2 sequences are SGHVS and FNYEAQ. The CDR3 nucleotides are TGTGCCAGCAGCTATAGCGGGGCCCCCTACAATGAGCAGTTCTTC. It codes for CASSYSGAPYNEQFF.

The chain is built from TRBV7-9 and TRBJ1-3, with a weak D call TRBD1 (5 bases). CDR3 length: 15 amino acids. Germline CDR1 SEHNR, CDR2 FQNEAQ (reference sequence). Trimming shortened V by 1 base and J by 3 bases, and 10 bases separated the two germline ends. CDR3 region: CASSLDAGRGNTIYF. The CDR3 DNA sequence: TGTGCCAGCAGCTTAGATGCAGGGCGTGGAAACACCATATATTTT.

The rearrangement links TRBV4-2 to TRBJ2-3; D might be TRBD1 (5 bases). The germline V gene encodes CDR1 LGHNA and CDR2 YNFKEQ. Trimming shortened V by 4 bases and J by 0 bases, and 20 bases separated the two germline ends. CDR3 length: 18 amino acids. The CDR3 spells CASSLQGRTDTSTDTQYF. The CDR3, as DNA: TGTGCCAGCAGCCTTCAGGGCAGGACGGACACTAGCACAGATACGCAGTATTTT.

The genes are TRBV6-2 or TRBV6-3 and TRBJ1-2; D is possibly TRBD1 (6 bases). The germline V and J ends were trimmed by 2 bases and 4 bases, with 20 bases remaining between them. The CDR3 has 17 residues. The germline CDR1 and CDR2 sequences are MNHEY and SVGEGT. CDR3 DNA: TGTGCCAGCAGTTACCCTCTTACTCTCGGACAGCCCTATGGCTACACCTTC. Protein sequence: CASSYPLTLGQPYGYTF.

The rearrangement uses TRBV12-3 or TRBV12-4 and TRBJ1-6; 9 nucleotides line up with TRBD1. Unmatched junction bases numbered 0, after V lost 8 bases and J lost 7 bases. CDR3 length equals 12 residues. The DNA of the CDR3 is TGTGCCAGCGGACAGGGGAATTCACCCCTCCACTTT. It codes for CASGQGNSPLHF.